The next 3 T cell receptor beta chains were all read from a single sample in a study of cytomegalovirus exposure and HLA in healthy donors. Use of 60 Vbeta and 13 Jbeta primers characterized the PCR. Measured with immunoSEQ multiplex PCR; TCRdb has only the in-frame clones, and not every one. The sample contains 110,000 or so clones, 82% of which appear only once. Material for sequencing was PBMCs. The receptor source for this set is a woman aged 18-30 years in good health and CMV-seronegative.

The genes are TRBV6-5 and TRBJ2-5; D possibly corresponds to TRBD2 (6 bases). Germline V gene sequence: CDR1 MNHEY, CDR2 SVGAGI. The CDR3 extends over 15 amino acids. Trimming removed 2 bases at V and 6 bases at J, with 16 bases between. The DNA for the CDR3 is TGTGCCAGCAGTTACGCGGGCCAGGCGGGACAGACCCAGTACTTC. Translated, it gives CASSYAGQAGQTQYF.

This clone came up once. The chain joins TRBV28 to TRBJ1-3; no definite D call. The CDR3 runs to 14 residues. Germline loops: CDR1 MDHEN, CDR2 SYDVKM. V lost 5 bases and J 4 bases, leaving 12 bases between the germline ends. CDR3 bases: TGTGCCAGCAGTCAGAAGTTAACGGGAAACACCATATATTTT. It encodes CASSQKLTGNTIYF. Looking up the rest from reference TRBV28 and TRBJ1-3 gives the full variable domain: DVKVTQSSRYLVKRTGEKVFLECVQDMDHENMFWYRQDPGLGLRLIYFSYDVKMKEKGDIPEGYSVSREKKERFSLILESASTNQTSMYLCASSQKLTGNTIYFGEGSWLTVV.

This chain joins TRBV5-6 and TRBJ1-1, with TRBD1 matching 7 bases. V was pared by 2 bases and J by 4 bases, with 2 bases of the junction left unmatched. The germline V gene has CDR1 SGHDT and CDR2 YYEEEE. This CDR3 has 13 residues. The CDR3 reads CASSFSGGTEAFF. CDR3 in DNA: TGTGCCAGCAGCTTTTCAGGGGGCACTGAAGCTTTCTTT. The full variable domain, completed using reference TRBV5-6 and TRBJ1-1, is DAGVTQSPTHLIKTRGQQVTLRCSPKSGHDTVSWYQQALGQGPQFIFQYYEEEERQRGNFPDRFSGHQFPNYSSELNVNALLLGDSALYLCASSFSGGTEAFFGQGTRLTVV.